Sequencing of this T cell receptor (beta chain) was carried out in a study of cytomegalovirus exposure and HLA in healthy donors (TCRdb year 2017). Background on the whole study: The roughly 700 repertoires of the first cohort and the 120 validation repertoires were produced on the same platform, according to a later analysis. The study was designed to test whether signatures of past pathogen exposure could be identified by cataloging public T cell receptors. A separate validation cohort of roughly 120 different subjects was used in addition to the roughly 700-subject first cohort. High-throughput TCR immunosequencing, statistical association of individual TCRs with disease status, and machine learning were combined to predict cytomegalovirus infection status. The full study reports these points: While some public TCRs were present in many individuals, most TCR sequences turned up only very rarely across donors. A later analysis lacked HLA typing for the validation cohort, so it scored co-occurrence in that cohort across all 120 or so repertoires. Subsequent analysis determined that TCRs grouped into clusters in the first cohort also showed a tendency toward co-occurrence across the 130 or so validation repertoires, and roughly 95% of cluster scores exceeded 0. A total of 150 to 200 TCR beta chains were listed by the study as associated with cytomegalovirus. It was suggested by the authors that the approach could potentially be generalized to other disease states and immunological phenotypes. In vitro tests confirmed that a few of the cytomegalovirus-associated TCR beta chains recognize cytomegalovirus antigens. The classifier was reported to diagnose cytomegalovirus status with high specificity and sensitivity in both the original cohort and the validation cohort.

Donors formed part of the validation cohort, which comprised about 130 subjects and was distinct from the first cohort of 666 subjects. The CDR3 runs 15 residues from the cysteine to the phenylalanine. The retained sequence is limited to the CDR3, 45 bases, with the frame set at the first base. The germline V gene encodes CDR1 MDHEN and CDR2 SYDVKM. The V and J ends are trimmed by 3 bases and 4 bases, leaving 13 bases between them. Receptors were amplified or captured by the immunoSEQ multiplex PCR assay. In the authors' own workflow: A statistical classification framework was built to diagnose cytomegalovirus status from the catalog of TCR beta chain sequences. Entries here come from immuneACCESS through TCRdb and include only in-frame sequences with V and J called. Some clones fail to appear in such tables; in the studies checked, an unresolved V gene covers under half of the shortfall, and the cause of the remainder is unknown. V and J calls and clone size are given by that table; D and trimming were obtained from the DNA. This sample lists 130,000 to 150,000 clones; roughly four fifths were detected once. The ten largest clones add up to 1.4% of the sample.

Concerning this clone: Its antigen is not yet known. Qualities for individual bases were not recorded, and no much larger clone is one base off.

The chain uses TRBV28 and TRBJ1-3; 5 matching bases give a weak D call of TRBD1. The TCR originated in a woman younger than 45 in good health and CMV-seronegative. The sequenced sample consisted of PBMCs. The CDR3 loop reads CASSFPQGSGNTIYF. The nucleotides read TGTGCCAGCAGTTTTCCTCAGGGTTCAGGAAACACCATATATTTT.